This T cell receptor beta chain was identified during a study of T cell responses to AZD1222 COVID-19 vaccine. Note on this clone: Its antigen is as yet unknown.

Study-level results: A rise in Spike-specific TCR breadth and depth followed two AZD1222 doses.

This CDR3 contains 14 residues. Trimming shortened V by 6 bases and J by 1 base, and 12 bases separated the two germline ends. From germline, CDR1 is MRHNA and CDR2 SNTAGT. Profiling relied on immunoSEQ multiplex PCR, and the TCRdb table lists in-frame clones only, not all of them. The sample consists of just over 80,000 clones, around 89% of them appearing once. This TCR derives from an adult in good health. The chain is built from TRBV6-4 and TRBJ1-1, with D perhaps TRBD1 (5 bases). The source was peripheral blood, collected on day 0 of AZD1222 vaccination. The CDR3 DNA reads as TGTGCCAGCAGGCCCGACAGACGGAACACTGAAGCTTTCTTT. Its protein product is CASRPDRRNTEAFF.